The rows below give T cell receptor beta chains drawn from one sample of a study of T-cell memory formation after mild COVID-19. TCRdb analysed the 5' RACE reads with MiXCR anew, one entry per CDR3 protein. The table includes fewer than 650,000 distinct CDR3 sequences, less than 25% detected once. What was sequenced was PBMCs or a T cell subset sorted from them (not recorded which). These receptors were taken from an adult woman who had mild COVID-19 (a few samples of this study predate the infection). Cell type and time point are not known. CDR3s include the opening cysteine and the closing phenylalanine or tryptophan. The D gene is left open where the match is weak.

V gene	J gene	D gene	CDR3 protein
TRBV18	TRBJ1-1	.	CASSPQRETEAFF
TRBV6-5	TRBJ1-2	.	CASSPYEALYGYTF
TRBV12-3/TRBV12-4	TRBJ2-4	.	CASSFGGGAHQAKNIQYF
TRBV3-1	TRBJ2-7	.	CASSRKAVSYEQYF
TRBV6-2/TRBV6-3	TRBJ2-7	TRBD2	CASSYNPSGIYEQYF
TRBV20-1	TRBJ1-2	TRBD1	CSVPGGVGYTF
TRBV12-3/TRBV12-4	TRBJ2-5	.	CASREGQETQYF
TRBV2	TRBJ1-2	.	CASSVYRTQSRTNYGYTF
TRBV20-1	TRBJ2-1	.	CSASPRREDEQFF
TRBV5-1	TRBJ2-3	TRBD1	CASSFQTGVDTQYF
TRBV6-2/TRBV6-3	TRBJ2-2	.	CASTQAGNTGELFF
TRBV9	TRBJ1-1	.	CASNSGALNTEAFF
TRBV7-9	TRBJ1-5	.	CATWDGYQPQHF
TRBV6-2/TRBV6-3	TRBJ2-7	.	CASSYREKYYEQYF
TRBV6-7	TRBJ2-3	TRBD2	CASIDVAGESTDTQYF
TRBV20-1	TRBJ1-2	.	CSASLSLGGGYGYTF
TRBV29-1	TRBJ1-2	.	CSVEDRWSESNYGYTF
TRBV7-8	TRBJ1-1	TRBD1	CASSPTGGINTEAFF
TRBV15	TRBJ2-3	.	CATSGQPGGTDTQYF
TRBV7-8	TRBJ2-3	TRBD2	CASSLEWGIAGESTDTQYF
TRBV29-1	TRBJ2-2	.	CSVVVLASGELFF
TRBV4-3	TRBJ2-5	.	CASSQDHGTQYF
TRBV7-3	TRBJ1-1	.	CASSLAGLTEAFF
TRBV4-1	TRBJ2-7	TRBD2	CASSQIAGETYEQYF
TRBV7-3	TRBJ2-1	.	CASSFKQYNEQFF
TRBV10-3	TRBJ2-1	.	CATRTFPSRSSYNEQFF